This is a list of T cell receptor beta chains from one sample in a study of blood T cells in healthy people across ages. TCRdb re-called the 5' RACE reads with MiXCR, one entry per CDR3 protein. The sample carries roughly 500,000 distinct CDR3 sequences, 27% recorded once. Sequencing used blood. The receptors were sampled from a woman in her 70s in good health. Both conserved end residues are part of each CDR3. Each record gives: J gene, V gene, CDR3 length, clone size, D gene, CDR3 protein, CDR3 DNA. A D gene is named only where the DNA matches it firmly. The listing skips clone size in some rows; elsewhere it reads once, few, many or a size class.

j_gene: TRBJ2-5
v_gene: TRBV24-1
len: 15
abundance: -
d_gene: -
CDR3aa: CATSDSTGFQETQYF
CDR3nt: TGTGCCACCAGTGATTCTACGGGATTTCAAGAGACCCAGTACTTC

j_gene: TRBJ1-1
v_gene: TRBV15
len: 15
abundance: few
d_gene: -
CDR3aa: CATSRESTANTEAFF
CDR3nt: TGTGCCACCAGCAGAGAGTCGACAGCGAACACTGAAGCTTTCTTT

j_gene: TRBJ1-3
v_gene: TRBV20-1
len: 12
abundance: -
d_gene: -
CDR3aa: CSAPGAGNTIYF
CDR3nt: TGCAGTGCTCCAGGGGCTGGAAACACCATATATTTT

j_gene: TRBJ2-1
v_gene: TRBV5-1
len: 14
abundance: few
d_gene: -
CDR3aa: CASSLTSPQDEQFF
CDR3nt: TGCGCCAGCAGCTTGACCTCACCCCAGGATGAGCAGTTCTTC

j_gene: TRBJ2-5
v_gene: TRBV5-1
len: 14
abundance: -
d_gene: TRBD1
CDR3aa: CASSPGQGAGTQYF
CDR3nt: TGCGCCAGCAGCCCTGGACAGGGAGCAGGGACCCAGTACTTC

j_gene: TRBJ1-3
v_gene: TRBV27
len: 15
abundance: once
d_gene: TRBD1
CDR3aa: CASSLEGAVGNTIYF
CDR3nt: TGTGCCAGCAGTTTAGAGGGGGCTGTTGGAAACACCATATATTTT

j_gene: TRBJ2-3
v_gene: TRBV5-1
len: 15
abundance: -
d_gene: TRBD2
CDR3aa: CASSLVGTTADTQYF
CDR3nt: TGCGCCAGCAGCTTGGTAGGGACTACTGCAGATACGCAGTATTTT

j_gene: TRBJ2-7
v_gene: TRBV20-1
len: 13
abundance: many
d_gene: -
CDR3aa: CSARGPSSYEQYF
CDR3nt: TGCAGTGCTAGGGGCCCTAGCTCCTACGAGCAGTACTTC

j_gene: TRBJ1-1
v_gene: TRBV7-9
len: 17
abundance: -
d_gene: TRBD1
CDR3aa: CASSSPKGQGSNTEAFF
CDR3nt: TGTGCCAGCAGCTCCCCCAAGGGACAGGGTAGTAACACTGAAGCTTTCTTT

j_gene: TRBJ1-2
v_gene: TRBV11-2
len: 16
abundance: -
d_gene: -
CDR3aa: CASSFPPWQKNYGYTF
CDR3nt: TGTGCCAGCAGCTTCCCCCCTTGGCAGAAAAACTATGGCTACACCTTC

j_gene: TRBJ1-5
v_gene: TRBV2
len: 12
abundance: -
d_gene: -
CDR3aa: CASSVQFQPQHF
CDR3nt: TGTGCCAGCAGTGTACAATTTCAGCCCCAGCATTTT

j_gene: TRBJ2-7
v_gene: TRBV27
len: 14
abundance: -
d_gene: -
CDR3aa: CASSPLDSGYEQYF
CDR3nt: TGTGCCAGCAGCCCGTTAGATAGCGGCTACGAGCAGTACTTC

j_gene: TRBJ1-2
v_gene: TRBV11-3
len: 16
abundance: few
d_gene: -
CDR3aa: CASSPPGEVANYGYTF
CDR3nt: TGTGCCAGCAGCCCCCCCGGGGAAGTTGCTAACTATGGCTACACCTTC

j_gene: TRBJ2-1
v_gene: TRBV5-5
len: 13
abundance: many
d_gene: -
CDR3aa: CASSLTEHNEQFF
CDR3nt: TGTGCCAGCAGCTTGACCGAGCACAATGAGCAGTTCTTC

j_gene: TRBJ2-1
v_gene: TRBV5-1
len: 13
abundance: -
d_gene: -
CDR3aa: CASSSQGNHEQFF
CDR3nt: TGCGCCAGCAGCTCGCAGGGAAACCATGAGCAGTTCTTC

j_gene: TRBJ1-4
v_gene: TRBV6-1
len: 15
abundance: -
d_gene: -
CDR3aa: CANSGRLTRGEKLFF
CDR3nt: TGTGCCAACAGCGGACGCCTCACCCGTGGTGAAAAACTGTTTTTT

j_gene: TRBJ2-2
v_gene: TRBV20-1
len: 13
abundance: -
d_gene: TRBD1
CDR3aa: CSVGTGETGELFF
CDR3nt: TGCAGTGTCGGGACAGGGGAGACCGGGGAGCTGTTTTTT

j_gene: TRBJ2-5
v_gene: TRBV4-3
len: 15
abundance: few
d_gene: TRBD1
CDR3aa: CASSQDRQGGETQYF
CDR3nt: TGCGCCAGCAGCCAAGACAGACAGGGTGGGGAGACCCAGTACTTC

j_gene: TRBJ2-2
v_gene: TRBV12-3/TRBV12-4
len: 16
abundance: few
d_gene: -
CDR3aa: CASSSDSPMNTGELFF
CDR3nt: TGTGCCAGCAGTTCGGACTCCCCGATGAACACCGGGGAGCTGTTTTTT

j_gene: TRBJ2-2
v_gene: TRBV7-2
len: 13
abundance: -
d_gene: -
CDR3aa: CASSLTGRGELFF
CDR3nt: TGTGCCAGCAGCTTAACGGGCCGGGGGGAGCTGTTTTTT

j_gene: TRBJ2-3
v_gene: TRBV20-1
len: 13
abundance: -
d_gene: -
CDR3aa: CSASLQAQDTQYF
CDR3nt: TGCAGTGCTAGTTTGCAGGCACAGGATACGCAGTATTTT

j_gene: TRBJ1-4
v_gene: TRBV29-1
len: 12
abundance: -
d_gene: -
CDR3aa: CSVEDYGEKLFF
CDR3nt: TGCAGCGTTGAAGATTACGGAGAAAAACTGTTTTTT

j_gene: TRBJ2-1
v_gene: TRBV4-2
len: 18
abundance: -
d_gene: -
CDR3aa: CASSQDRSGGRSYNEQFF
CDR3nt: TGTGCCAGCAGCCAAGATCGGTCCGGGGGGCGATCCTACAATGAGCAGTTCTTC

j_gene: TRBJ2-3
v_gene: TRBV5-1
len: 17
abundance: few
d_gene: TRBD1
CDR3aa: CASSTSLGTGLGDTQYF
CDR3nt: TGCGCCAGCAGCACAAGCCTCGGGACAGGGTTGGGGGATACGCAGTATTTT

j_gene: TRBJ2-7
v_gene: TRBV29-1
len: 14
abundance: -
d_gene: -
CDR3aa: CSVGTDPNFYEQYF
CDR3nt: TGCAGCGTTGGGACAGACCCAAACTTCTACGAGCAGTACTTC

j_gene: TRBJ2-3
v_gene: TRBV20-1
len: 15
abundance: -
d_gene: -
CDR3aa: CSARFPNRATDTQYF
CDR3nt: TGCAGTGCTAGGTTCCCGAATCGGGCCACAGATACGCAGTATTTT

j_gene: TRBJ2-5
v_gene: TRBV3-1
len: 15
abundance: few
d_gene: TRBD2
CDR3aa: CASNRRVGGTETQYF
CDR3nt: TGTGCCAGCAACCGGCGGGTCGGGGGGACAGAGACCCAGTACTTC

j_gene: TRBJ2-7
v_gene: TRBV27
len: 15
abundance: -
d_gene: TRBD1
CDR3aa: CASSLTTGAGYEQYF
CDR3nt: TGTGCCAGCAGTTTAACGACAGGGGCCGGCTACGAGCAGTACTTC

j_gene: TRBJ1-4
v_gene: TRBV19
len: 15
abundance: -
d_gene: -
CDR3aa: CASKAPGAPNEKLFF
CDR3nt: TGTGCCAGTAAGGCCCCGGGGGCCCCTAATGAAAAACTGTTTTTT

j_gene: TRBJ2-4
v_gene: TRBV7-9
len: 11
abundance: few
d_gene: -
CDR3aa: CASQTGNIQHF
CDR3nt: TGTGCCAGCCAGACAGGAAACATTCAGCACTTC

j_gene: TRBJ1-6
v_gene: TRBV20-1
len: 15
abundance: -
d_gene: TRBD1
CDR3aa: CSARGGGQGDSPLHF
CDR3nt: TGCAGTGCTAGAGGCGGGGGACAGGGAGATTCACCCCTCCACTTT